This is a list of T cell receptor beta chains from one sample in a study of control samples from healthy donors and cancer patients. Only in-frame clones appear in the TCRdb table, and some are missing; sequencing was by immunoSEQ multiplex PCR. This table has some 100,000 clones, over 60% appearing once. Source material: blood. The receptors originated from a woman younger than 45 in good health. The CDR3 runs from the conserved cysteine through the conserved F or W. A D gene is named only where the DNA matches it firmly. Expanded clones are given a class, and other clones once, few, many or no size at all.

D,J,size,V,length,CDR3,DNA
TRBD1,TRBJ2-7,few,TRBV11-2,14,CASVYRGPSGEQYF,TGTGCCAGCGTGTACAGGGGGCCATCGGGGGAGCAGTACTTC
TRBD2,TRBJ2-5,-,TRBV5-4,14,CASSLRRGAETQYF,TGTGCCAGCAGCCTCCGGCGGGGGGCGGAGACCCAGTACTTC
-,TRBJ2-1,-,TRBV9,14,CASNGGYSYNEQFF,TGTGCCAGCAACGGGGGATACTCCTACAATGAGCAGTTCTTC
TRBD2,TRBJ2-7,-,TRBV7-2,16,CASSLRGIAGRDEQYF,TGTGCCAGCAGCTTAAGAGGGATAGCGGGGAGAGACGAGCAGTACTTC
-,TRBJ1-3,once,TRBV7-2,15,CASSLQGFGGNTIYF,TGTGCCAGCAGCTTACAGGGGTTCGGCGGAAACACCATATATTTT
-,TRBJ2-1,-,TRBV21-1,17,CASSQRHGTGGMNEQFF,TGTGCCAGCAGCCAACGGCACGGGACAGGGGGCATGAATGAGCAGTTCTTC
-,TRBJ1-1,few,TRBV14,13,CASSFGRITEAFF,TGTGCCAGCAGCTTCGGACGGATCACTGAAGCTTTCTTT
-,TRBJ1-1,-,TRBV12-3/TRBV12-4,11,CASRQGPEAFF,TGTGCCAGCAGGCAGGGGCCTGAAGCTTTCTTT
-,TRBJ1-5,-,TRBV5-6,14,CASSHSGRPLAQHF,TGTGCCAGCAGCCATTCTGGCAGGCCGTTGGCCCAGCATTTT
-,TRBJ1-5,-,TRBV19,15,CASSIDEGSNQPQHF,TGTGCCAGTAGTATAGACGAGGGGAGCAATCAGCCCCAGCATTTT
-,TRBJ1-2,-,TRBV2,12,CASESGDYGYTF,TGTGCCAGCGAATCTGGGGACTATGGCTACACCTTC
-,TRBJ2-1,-,TRBV13,13,CASSPTGYNEQFF,TGTGCCAGCAGCCCCACAGGGTACAATGAGCAGTTCTTC
-,TRBJ1-5,-,TRBV5-5,15,CASSPRVEGNQPQHF,TGTGCCAGCAGCCCGCGAGTGGAAGGCAATCAGCCCCAGCATTTT
-,TRBJ1-5,-,TRBV7-8,13,CASSLGSWEPQHF,TGTGCCAGCAGCTTAGGGTCCTGGGAGCCCCAGCATTTT
TRBD2,TRBJ2-5,-,TRBV4-2,16,CASSPGLAGAQETQYF,TGTGCCAGCAGCCCCGGACTAGCGGGGGCCCAAGAGACCCAGTACTTC
-,TRBJ2-3,-,TRBV9,16,CASSPGDTGMTDTQYF,TGTGCCAGCAGCCCAGGGGACACGGGTATGACAGATACGCAGTATTTT
TRBD1,TRBJ1-2,-,TRBV29-1,14,CSVDKGTGPRGYTF,TGCAGCGTTGATAAGGGGACAGGCCCTCGGGGCTACACCTTC
-,TRBJ2-3,-,TRBV12-5,14,CASGLNRAEDTQYF,TGTGCTAGTGGTTTGAACAGAGCGGAAGATACGCAGTATTTT
TRBD1,TRBJ1-2,-,TRBV10-3,13,CAISEQGAKGYTF,TGTGCCATCAGTGAGCAGGGGGCAAAGGGCTACACCTTC
TRBD1,TRBJ1-2,once,TRBV25-1,15,CASSDFIGQGHGYTF,TGTGCCAGCAGTGATTTCATCGGACAGGGGCACGGCTACACCTTC
-,TRBJ2-7,-,TRBV5-6,14,CASSLAERADEQYF,TGTGCCAGCAGCTTGGCCGAGAGGGCCGACGAGCAGTACTTC
TRBD1,TRBJ2-2,-,TRBV10-1,14,CASRGQGVTGELFF,TGCGCCAGCAGGGGACAGGGGGTCACCGGGGAGCTGTTTTTT
TRBD1,TRBJ1-2,-,TRBV6-5,16,CASSSRTGVVFDGYTF,TGTGCCAGCAGTTCCCGAACAGGGGTAGTATTTGATGGCTACACCTTC
TRBD2,TRBJ2-7,-,TRBV13,16,CASSARRSGGSYEQYF,TGTGCCAGCAGCGCCAGACGGTCGGGGGGGTCCTACGAGCAGTACTTC
-,TRBJ2-7,-,TRBV11-2,13,CASSGGFSYEQYF,TGTGCCAGCAGCGGGGGCTTTTCCTACGAGCAGTACTTC
-,TRBJ1-4,few,TRBV10-3,12,CAISAEYEKLFF,TGTGCCATCAGTGCAGAATATGAAAAACTGTTTTTT
-,TRBJ2-5,once,TRBV18,12,CASSPGAETQYF,TGTGCCAGCTCACCCGGCGCAGAGACCCAGTACTTC
-,TRBJ1-2,-,TRBV18,14,CASSEGGPNYGYTF,TGTGCCAGCTCAGAGGGGGGGCCTAACTATGGCTACACCTTC
TRBD1,TRBJ1-6,-,TRBV10-1,17,CASTEDQTGAYNSPLHF,TGCGCCAGCACCGAAGACCAGACAGGGGCCTATAATTCACCCCTCCACTTT
-,TRBJ2-1,-,TRBV6-5,14,CASSSHNRYNEQFF,TGTGCCAGCAGTTCCCACAACCGGTACAATGAGCAGTTCTTC
-,TRBJ2-2,-,TRBV5-1,13,CASSLGERGELFF,TGCGCCAGCAGCTTGGGGGAGCGGGGGGAGCTGTTTTTT
TRBD1,TRBJ1-2,-,TRBV3-1/TRBV3-2,14,CASGQNQGAYGYTF,TGTGCCAGCGGACAGAACCAGGGGGCATATGGCTACACCTTC
TRBD1,TRBJ1-5,once,TRBV7-9,16,CASSFSPDRGDQPQHF,TGTGCCAGCAGCTTCTCACCCGACAGGGGCGATCAGCCCCAGCATTTT
-,TRBJ1-5,few,TRBV15,16,CATSSDREGEFQPQHF,TGTGCCACCAGCAGCGACCGGGAGGGGGAATTTCAGCCCCAGCATTTT
-,TRBJ2-3,-,TRBV5-6,15,CASSLRGRGPDTQYF,TGTGCCAGCAGCTTGAGGGGTCGGGGGCCAGATACGCAGTATTTT
-,TRBJ2-1,-,TRBV2,12,CASRTPGNEQFF,TGTGCCAGCAGGACCCCCGGGAATGAGCAGTTCTTC
-,TRBJ1-5,-,TRBV6-1,14,CASSEGYSNQPQHF,TGTGCCAGCAGTGAGGGTTATAGCAATCAGCCCCAGCATTTT
TRBD2,TRBJ2-2,-,TRBV4-2,16,CASSQGVGGRTGELFF,TGTGCCAGCAGCCAAGGAGTCGGGGGGAGGACCGGGGAGCTGTTTTTT
-,TRBJ1-2,once,TRBV7-3,14,CASSPSGDSTIHTF,TGTGCCAGCAGCCCATCAGGGGACTCCACTATCCACACCTTC
-,TRBJ2-7,-,TRBV20-1,11,CSARTGLEQYF,TGCAGTGCTAGAACAGGGCTCGAGCAGTACTTC
TRBD2,TRBJ2-1,once,TRBV2,13,CATKRGGYNEQFF,TGTGCCACCAAGCGGGGGGGCTACAATGAGCAGTTCTTC
TRBD1,TRBJ1-1,-,TRBV19,15,CASSMGTAMNTEAFF,TGTGCCAGTAGTATGGGGACAGCCATGAACACTGAAGCTTTCTTT
-,TRBJ1-1,-,TRBV6-5,14,CASSRRQTLNRAFF,TGTGCCAGCAGCCGTCGACAGACATTGAACAGGGCTTTCTTT
-,TRBJ1-5,-,TRBV2,13,CASRSGRLTPQHF,TGTGCCAGCAGATCGGGACGGCTGACGCCCCAGCATTTT
-,TRBJ1-2,-,TRBV28,12,CATLGGGRGYTF,TGTGCCACCTTAGGGGGGGGACGGGGCTACACCTTC
-,TRBJ2-2,-,TRBV5-4,14,CASSLGGDTGELFF,TGTGCCAGCAGCTTGGGGGGGGACACCGGGGAGCTGTTTTTT
-,TRBJ2-3,-,TRBV7-7,14,CASSLASKGYTQYF,TGTGCTAGCAGCTTAGCAAGTAAGGGATATACGCAGTATTTT
-,TRBJ2-7,-,TRBV5-6,14,CASSWAQGPYEQYF,TGTGCCAGCAGCTGGGCGCAGGGTCCCTACGAGCAGTACTTC
-,TRBJ2-1,-,TRBV15,15,CATSRDSGLYNEQFF,TGTGCCACCAGCAGAGATTCGGGCTTATACAATGAGCAGTTCTTC
TRBD1,TRBJ2-1,-,TRBV9,17,CASSVEGALSSYNEQFF,TGTGCCAGCAGCGTAGAGGGGGCTTTGAGCTCCTACAATGAGCAGTTCTTC